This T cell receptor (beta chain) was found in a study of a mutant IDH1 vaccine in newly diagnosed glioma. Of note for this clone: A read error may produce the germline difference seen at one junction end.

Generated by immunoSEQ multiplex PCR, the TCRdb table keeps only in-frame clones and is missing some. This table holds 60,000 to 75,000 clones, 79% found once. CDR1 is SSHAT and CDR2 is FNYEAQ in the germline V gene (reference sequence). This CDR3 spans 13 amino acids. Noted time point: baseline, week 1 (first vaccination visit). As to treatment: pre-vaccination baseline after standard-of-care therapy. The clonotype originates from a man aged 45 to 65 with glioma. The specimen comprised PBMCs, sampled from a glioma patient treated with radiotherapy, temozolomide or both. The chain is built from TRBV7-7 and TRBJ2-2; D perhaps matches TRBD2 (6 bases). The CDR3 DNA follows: TGTGCTAGCAGCTTGGGGGGTTCCGGGGAGCTGTTTTTT. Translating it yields CASSLGGSGELFF.